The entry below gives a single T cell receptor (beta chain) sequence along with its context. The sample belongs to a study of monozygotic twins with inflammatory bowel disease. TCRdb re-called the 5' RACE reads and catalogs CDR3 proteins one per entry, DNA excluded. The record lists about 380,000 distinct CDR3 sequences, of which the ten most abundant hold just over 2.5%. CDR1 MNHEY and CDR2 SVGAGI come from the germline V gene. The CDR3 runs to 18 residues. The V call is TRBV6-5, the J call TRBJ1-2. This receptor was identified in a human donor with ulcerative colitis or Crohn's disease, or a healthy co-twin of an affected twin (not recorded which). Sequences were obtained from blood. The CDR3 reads CASSYSIGGALANYGYTF.